These 28 T cell receptor beta chains were sequenced from one sample in a study of blood T cell repertoires in COVID-19. TCRdb's table, derived via immunoSEQ multiplex PCR, lists solely in-frame clones and lacks some. The table lists fewer than 150,000 clones, 85% to 90% of them singletons. The sample comprised peripheral blood. These receptors were obtained from a man between 45 and 60 years old with active or convalescent COVID-19.

V gene TRBV12-3 or TRBV12-4 combines with J gene TRBJ1-5, with TRBD1 as a possible D gene (5 bases). This CDR3 spans 12 amino acids. V shed 1 base and J shed 11 bases, with 9 bases lying between them. The CDR3 sequence is CASSLGGGSQHF. In nucleotides, the CDR3 is TGTGCCAGCAGTTTAGGCGGGGGGTCCCAGCATTTT.

The rearrangement links TRBV18 to TRBJ1-5, with D possibly matching TRBD1 (6 bases). V was trimmed by 6 bases and J by 0 bases, leaving 9 bases between them. The CDR3 is 14 amino acids. Germline V gene data show CDR1 as KGHSH and CDR2 as LQKENI. The CDR3: CASSRQDSNQPQHF. In nucleotides, the CDR3 is TGTGCCAGCTCCCGACAGGATAGCAATCAGCCCCAGCATTTT.

The chain uses TRBV19 and TRBJ1-5, with unresolved D. The germline V gene encodes CDR1 LNHDA and CDR2 SQIVND (reference sequence). Trimming removed 6 bases from V and 0 bases from J, with 12 bases in between. This CDR3 is built from 15 residues. The CDR3, as DNA: TGTGCCAGTAGAACGAGCCCTAATAGCAATCAGCCCCAGCATTTT. Protein: CASRTSPNSNQPQHF.

The gene calls are TRBV7-2 and TRBJ2-1; 8 bases match TRBD2. The CDR3 is made up of 19 amino acids. The V segment lost 5 bases and the J segment 0 bases; nucleotides outside the gene matches: 15. Per the germline V gene, CDR1 is SGHTA and CDR2 is FQGNSA. The CDR3 region is CASSPARASGLPSYNEQFF. CDR3 bases: TGTGCCAGCAGCCCAGCCCGCGCTAGCGGGTTACCCTCCTACAATGAGCAGTTCTTC.

The gene calls are TRBV5-5 and TRBJ2-2; TRBD1 agrees at 10 bases. V shed 4 bases and J 5 bases; nucleotides not matched to a gene: 5. CDR1 SGHKS and CDR2 YYEKEE come from the germline V gene (reference sequence). This CDR3 has 15 amino acids. The CDR3 DNA reads as TGTGCCAGCAGCGCCGGACAGGGGGATACCGGGGAGCTGTTTTTT. Encoded protein: CASSAGQGDTGELFF.

The V and J genes are TRBV27 and TRBJ2-7; 9 bases fit TRBD2. CDR1 MNHEY and CDR2 SMNVEV come from the germline V gene (reference sequence). This CDR3 contains 17 residues. The V segment lost 5 bases and the J segment 3 bases; nucleotides outside the gene matches: 14. This chain's CDR3 is CASSPSGRGRDDYEQYF. The CDR3, as DNA: TGTGCCAGCAGTCCTTCGGGGCGCGGGAGGGACGACTACGAGCAGTACTTC.

The chain recombines TRBV6-5 with TRBJ2-5; D may be TRBD2 (6 bases). V gave up 4 bases and J gave up 1 base, with 16 bases separating them. CDR1 and CDR2 (germline): MNHEY, SVGAGI. CDR3 length equals 16 residues. CDR3 residues: CASSWAREPTQETQYF. In nucleotides, the CDR3 is TGTGCCAGCAGTTGGGCCCGGGAGCCCACCCAAGAGACCCAGTACTTC.

This clone was recorded at least ten times. The chain links TRBV11-2 to TRBJ2-1, with 8 bases aligning to TRBD2. CDR1 SGHAT and CDR2 FQNNGV come from the germline V gene. The ends lost 7 bases at V and 5 bases at J; junction bases unmatched: 16. There are 17 residues in the CDR3. DNA for the CDR3: TGTGCCAGCACGCCGAGGGAGTCTCTAGCGGGTAACAATGAGCAGTTCTTC. It yields the protein CASTPRESLAGNNEQFF. Based on the CDR3 plus reference TRBV11-2 and TRBJ2-1, the full variable domain is EAGVAQSPRYKIIEKRQSVAFWCNPISGHATLYWYQQILGQGPKLLIQFQNNGVVDDSQLPKDRFSAERLKGVDSTLKIQPAKLEDSAVYLCASTPRESLAGNNEQFFGPGTRLTVL.

The rearrangement joins TRBV7-9 to TRBJ2-1; 8 bases align to TRBD1. After removal of 3 bases from V and 8 bases from J, the junction contained 9 bases not matched to a gene. The CDR3 runs to 15 residues. Germline CDR1 is SEHNR and CDR2 is FQNEAQ (reference sequence). The CDR3 here is CASSLRGTGGDEQFF. The CDR3 DNA reads as TGTGCCAGCAGCTTGAGGGGGACAGGCGGGGATGAGCAGTTCTTC.

This chain links TRBV19 with TRBJ1-1, with a tentative D call TRBD1 (6 bases). Trimming pared 6 bases from V and 2 bases from J, leaving 13 bases between. This CDR3 has 14 residues. Germline V gene lookup returns CDR1 LNHDA and CDR2 SQIVND (reference sequence). The CDR3 DNA follows: TGTGCCAGTAGACAACAGGGCGGAAACACTGAAGCTTTCTTT. It specifies CASRQQGGNTEAFF.

V is TRBV3-1 (or the pseudogene TRBV3-2) and J is TRBJ1-2; weak D call: TRBD1 (6 bases). The V end was cut by 3 bases, the J end by 4 bases, with 21 bases between. The CDR3 has 17 amino acids. Germline assignment: CDR1 LGHDT and CDR2 YNNKEL (reference sequence). CDR3 in DNA: TGTGCCAGCAGCCATGAGTGGGGGCAGGGTGTTTCCTATGGCTACACCTTC. Translated: CASSHEWGQGVSYGYTF.

J is TRBJ2-1 and V is TRBV24-1; 13 positions match TRBD2. Germline assignment: CDR1 KGHDR and CDR2 SFDVKD. The CDR3 spans 15 residues. With V trimmed by 7 bases and J by 8 bases, 7 bases remained unmatched. The CDR3 protein is CATRRTSGRVDEQFF. CDR3 bases: TGTGCCACCAGGAGGACTAGCGGGAGAGTGGATGAGCAGTTCTTC.

The chain is built from TRBV7-3 and TRBJ2-6; D unresolved. CDR1 and CDR2 from the germline V gene are SGHTA and FQGTGA. The CDR3 totals 17 residues. Trimming removed 5 bases at V and 5 bases at J, with 19 bases between. This CDR3 is CASSLLPGPGWANVLTF. CDR3 in DNA: TGTGCCAGCAGCCTTTTACCCGGCCCAGGCTGGGCCAACGTCCTGACTTTC.

This clone has just a few counts. The genes are TRBV10-1 and TRBJ1-5, with D hard to call. The CDR3 runs to 13 residues. Germline V gives CDR1 WNHNN, CDR2 SYGVQD (reference sequence). Trimming pared 4 bases from V and 4 bases from J, leaving 8 bases between. This CDR3 is CASSANLNQPQHF. The CDR3 DNA follows: TGCGCCAGCAGTGCGAACTTGAATCAGCCCCAGCATTTT.

The chain joins TRBV6-4 to TRBJ2-3, with 7 nucleotides matching TRBD2. The CDR3 is made up of 14 amino acids. The V and J ends lost 5 bases and 0 bases, in that order; junction bases with no gene match: 2. Germline V lookup: CDR1 MRHNA, CDR2 SNTAGT. The chain's CDR3 is CASSRSGSTDTQYF. CDR3 DNA sequence: TGTGCCAGCAGTCGTAGCGGGAGCACAGATACGCAGTATTTT.

The chain has TRBV25-1 and TRBJ2-5; TRBD2 might be the D (6 bases). Deletions cut 4 bases from V and 9 bases from J, with 30 bases between. This CDR3 has 18 residues. Germline V gene lookup returns CDR1 MGHDK and CDR2 SYGVNS. Here the CDR3 reads CASSGTGPGLLRVGPQYF. CDR3 DNA sequence: TGTGCCAGCAGTGGGACCGGGCCGGGACTTCTGAGGGTTGGACCCCAGTACTTC.

The rearrangement links TRBV6-5 to TRBJ1-2, with D unclear. The V end was cut by 8 bases, the J end by 4 bases, with 17 bases between. The germline gives CDR1 MNHEY, CDR2 SVGAGI. The CDR3 has 14 residues. The CDR3: CASSKESFAYGYTF. CDR3 in DNA: TGTGCCAGCTCCAAAGAGAGTTTTGCCTATGGCTACACCTTC.

V usage is TRBV7-9 and J usage is TRBJ2-7, with 7 bases fitting TRBD1. The ends lost 5 bases at V and 5 bases at J; junction bases unmatched: 6. Per the germline V gene, CDR1 is SEHNR and CDR2 is FQNEAQ (reference sequence). CDR3 size: 13 residues. CDR3 sequence: CASSPKTGDEQYF. The DNA for the CDR3 is TGTGCCAGCAGCCCAAAAACAGGGGACGAGCAGTACTTC.

V and J are TRBV5-1 and TRBJ2-7; perhaps TRBD1 as D (6 bases). The CDR3 covers 14 residues. CDR1 SGHRS and CDR2 YFSETQ come from the germline V gene. V lost 2 bases and J lost 4, with 13 bases in between. The CDR3 nucleotides read TGCGCCAGCAGCTTAACAGGGACCGTGTACGAGCAGTACTTC. As protein: CASSLTGTVYEQYF.

The sample holds a few counts of this clone. This chain uses TRBV28 with TRBJ2-1, with D possibly matching TRBD2 (5 bases). This CDR3 is 16 amino acids long. V was shortened by 5 bases and J by 3 bases, with 17 bases between the two germline ends. Germline-derived CDR1 and CDR2 are MDHEN and SYDVKM. DNA for the CDR3: TGTGCCAGCAGTAGGATACGACTAATTAACTACAATGAGCAGTTCTTC. Its translation is CASSRIRLINYNEQFF.

This clone has only a few counts. V and J are TRBV5-4 and TRBJ2-7; a possible D gene is TRBD1 (5 bases). Germline values: CDR1 SGHNT, CDR2 YYREEE (reference sequence). The V gene lost 1 base and the J gene lost 4 bases, with 9 bases spanning the gap. The CDR3 extends over 13 amino acids. The DNA of the CDR3 is TGTGCCAGCAGCTTGAAGGGGAAGTACGAGCAGTACTTC. Its protein is CASSLKGKYEQYF.

This chain uses TRBV20-1 with TRBJ2-3; 7 nucleotides align to TRBD2. The CDR3 runs 13 residues. Looked up from germline, CDR1 is DFQATT and CDR2 is SNEGSKA (reference sequence). V shed 3 bases and J 2 bases; nucleotides not matched to a gene: 2. The CDR3 DNA sequence: TGCAGTGCTAGTCGGGGGGACACAGATACGCAGTATTTT. It codes for CSASRGDTDTQYF.

The chain combines TRBV29-1 with TRBJ2-1, with TRBD2 as a possible D gene (6 bases). CDR1 and CDR2 (germline): SQVTM, ANQGSEA. This CDR3 comprises 11 residues. The germline V and J ends were trimmed by 4 bases and 8 bases, with 9 bases remaining between them. The CDR3 bases are TGCAGCGTTGTATGGGGGGATGAGCAGTTCTTC. Translating it yields CSVVWGDEQFF.

J is TRBJ1-2 and V is TRBV2, with 8 bases that match TRBD1. Losses at the gene ends were 4 bases for V and 2 bases for J; bases not matched to a gene: 6. The CDR3 has 15 residues. Germline values: CDR1 SNHLY, CDR2 FYNNEI. DNA of the CDR3: TGTGCCAGCAGTGTCGACAGGGGATCCAACTATGGCTACACCTTC. This gives the protein CASSVDRGSNYGYTF.

The chain combines TRBV6-1 with TRBJ2-1; TRBD2 aligns across 11 bases. From germline, CDR1 is MNHNS and CDR2 SASEGT. The CDR3 loop spans 18 amino acids. V trimming: 2 bases; J trimming: 1 base; junction bases outside the gene matches: 7. The CDR3 here is CASSETRLAGGSYNEQFF. In nucleotides, the CDR3 is TGTGCCAGCAGTGAAACGAGGCTAGCGGGAGGATCCTACAATGAGCAGTTCTTC.

The chain carries TRBV19 and TRBJ1-1, with TRBD1 as a possible D gene (6 bases). The germline V and J ends were trimmed by 3 bases and 4 bases, with 15 bases remaining between them. The CDR3 spans 15 residues. Germline V lookup: CDR1 LNHDA, CDR2 SQIVND (reference sequence). The CDR3 loop reads CASSIAARGGTEAFF. The CDR3 bases are TGTGCCAGTAGTATCGCCGCCAGGGGCGGCACTGAAGCTTTCTTT.

The chain uses TRBV7-3 and TRBJ2-3; 9 nucleotides line up with TRBD1. The CDR3 has 15 amino acids. Germline CDR1 is SGHTA and CDR2 is FQGTGA. V lost 2 bases, J lost 9 bases, and 9 bases stayed unmatched. CDR3 sequence: CASSLGTGTFGTQYF. In nucleotides, the CDR3 is TGTGCCAGCAGCTTAGGGACAGGGACCTTCGGCACGCAGTATTTT. Full variable domain (remainder filled in from reference TRBV7-3 and TRBJ2-3): GAGVSQTPSNKVTEKGKYVELRCDPISGHTALYWYRQSLGQGPEFLIYFQGTGAADDSGLPNDRFFAVRPEGSVSTLKIQRTERGDSAVYLCASSLGTGTFGTQYFGPGTRLTVL.

The chain couples TRBV10-2 to TRBJ2-3; tentative D call: TRBD2 (6 bases). Germline CDR1 and CDR2: WSHSY and SAAADI. V was shortened by 6 bases and J by 2 bases, with 15 bases between the two germline ends. The CDR3 contains 15 residues. Written as DNA, the CDR3 is TGCGCCAGCAGCTACTCGGGACTGTACACAGATACGCAGTATTTT. As protein: CASSYSGLYTDTQYF.